These T cell receptor beta chains were read from a single sample in a study of T-cell memory formation after mild COVID-19. TCRdb called the 5' RACE reads again in MiXCR, with one record for every CDR3 protein. The sample consists of approximately 490,000 distinct CDR3 sequences, just over 20% of them appearing once. The specimen sequenced was PBMCs or a T cell subset sorted from them (not recorded which). The receptors derive from an adult woman who had mild COVID-19 (a few samples of this study predate the infection). Cell type and time point are not known. Both conserved end residues are part of each CDR3. D genes are given only for firm matches. Clone size, where shown, is once, few, many, or a class for clones that have expanded.

J gene: TRBJ2-7
V gene: TRBV5-1
clone size: few
D gene: NA
CDR3 DNA: TGCGCCAGCAGCGGAGAAGAGATCTCCTACGAGCAGTACTTC
CDR3 protein: CASSGEEISYEQYF

J gene: TRBJ2-3
V gene: TRBV7-2
clone size: few
D gene: NA
CDR3 DNA: TGTGCCAGCAGCGCGCCCGGGGGGCGCACAGATACGCAGTATTTT
CDR3 protein: CASSAPGGRTDTQYF

J gene: TRBJ2-1
V gene: TRBV5-1
clone size: few
D gene: NA
CDR3 DNA: TGCGCCAGCAGCTTGGGGGACCAGCGTAATGAGCAGTTCTTC
CDR3 protein: CASSLGDQRNEQFF

J gene: TRBJ2-1
V gene: TRBV29-1
clone size: NA
D gene: NA
CDR3 DNA: TGCAGCGCCGTGCGCGGCAATGAGCAGTTCTTC
CDR3 protein: CSAVRGNEQFF

J gene: TRBJ2-7
V gene: TRBV7-8
clone size: few
D gene: NA
CDR3 DNA: TGTGCCAGCGGGGCGACAGGTAGTATCAACGAGCAGTACTTC
CDR3 protein: CASGATGSINEQYF

J gene: TRBJ2-1
V gene: TRBV5-4
clone size: NA
D gene: NA
CDR3 DNA: TGTGCCAGCAGCTTGCTCGGACAAGTGGGGTTCTTC
CDR3 protein: CASSLLGQVGFF

J gene: TRBJ1-6
V gene: TRBV4-1
clone size: few
D gene: TRBD1
CDR3 DNA: TGCGCCAGCAGCCAAGATCCCCGACAGGGGGCCCGTGGGGCCCTCCACTTT
CDR3 protein: CASSQDPRQGARGALHF

J gene: TRBJ1-2
V gene: TRBV7-8
clone size: NA
D gene: TRBD1
CDR3 DNA: TGTGCCAGCAGCTTCCACCCACAGGGGGGGGGACCTAACTATGGCTACACCTTC
CDR3 protein: CASSFHPQGGGPNYGYTF

J gene: TRBJ2-7
V gene: TRBV18
clone size: NA
D gene: TRBD1
CDR3 DNA: TGTGCCAGCTCACTCTTCCTGACAGGGCTGGATTACGAGCAGTACTTC
CDR3 protein: CASSLFLTGLDYEQYF

J gene: TRBJ1-2
V gene: TRBV20-1
clone size: NA
D gene: NA
CDR3 DNA: TGCAGTGCTAGAGATGTGAACAGCCCTGACTATGGCTACACCTTC
CDR3 protein: CSARDVNSPDYGYTF

J gene: TRBJ2-3
V gene: TRBV7-3
clone size: few
D gene: NA
CDR3 DNA: TGTGCCAGCAGCGCCAGAACCCAGATGGATACGCAGTATTTT
CDR3 protein: CASSARTQMDTQYF

J gene: TRBJ2-1
V gene: TRBV7-2
clone size: NA
D gene: TRBD1
CDR3 DNA: TGTGCCAGCAGCGCGGGACAGGGGGAGTATGAGCAGTTCTTC
CDR3 protein: CASSAGQGEYEQFF

J gene: TRBJ1-5
V gene: TRBV4-1
clone size: few
D gene: TRBD1
CDR3 DNA: TGCGCCAGCAGCCAAGAAGGACAGGCCCATCAGCCCCAGCATTTT
CDR3 protein: CASSQEGQAHQPQHF

J gene: TRBJ2-1
V gene: TRBV12-3/TRBV12-4
clone size: NA
D gene: TRBD2
CDR3 DNA: TGTGCCAGCAGTTTAGAGCAGCGGGGGGGCCTGGAGCAGTTCTTC
CDR3 protein: CASSLEQRGGLEQFF

J gene: TRBJ1-2
V gene: TRBV30
clone size: NA
D gene: NA
CDR3 DNA: TGTGCCTGGAGTGTAGGGCAAGAGCTTAACTATGGCTACACCTTC
CDR3 protein: CAWSVGQELNYGYTF

J gene: TRBJ2-2
V gene: TRBV23-1
clone size: few
D gene: NA
CDR3 DNA: TGCGCCAGCAGTCAATCGGGACCGCGTACCCCCGGGGAGCTGTTTTTT
CDR3 protein: CASSQSGPRTPGELFF

J gene: TRBJ1-2
V gene: TRBV19
clone size: once
D gene: NA
CDR3 DNA: TGTGCCAGTAGTCGACAGACGTCTGGGGGCTACACCTTC
CDR3 protein: CASSRQTSGGYTF

J gene: TRBJ2-3
V gene: TRBV12-3/TRBV12-4
clone size: NA
D gene: NA
CDR3 DNA: TGTGCCAGCAGTTCCCTCGCGGGTCCTTTTTCAGATACGCAGTATTTT
CDR3 protein: CASSSLAGPFSDTQYF

J gene: TRBJ1-1
V gene: TRBV12-3/TRBV12-4
clone size: NA
D gene: NA
CDR3 DNA: TGTGCCAGCAGCCCCTTTCGCAGGGTCCCTGAAGCTTTCTTT
CDR3 protein: CASSPFRRVPEAFF

J gene: TRBJ1-1
V gene: TRBV15
clone size: many
D gene: NA
CDR3 DNA: TGTGCCACCAGCAGAGATAGCTTCCCGGCGAGGAACACTGAAGCTTTCTTT
CDR3 protein: CATSRDSFPARNTEAFF

J gene: TRBJ2-1
V gene: TRBV6-5
clone size: NA
D gene: TRBD2
CDR3 DNA: TGTGCCAGCAGGGTAGACCTAGCGGGAGGGAGCAATGAGCAGTTCTTC
CDR3 protein: CASRVDLAGGSNEQFF

J gene: TRBJ1-1
V gene: TRBV19
clone size: few
D gene: NA
CDR3 DNA: TGTCAAAGTCGGCGGGGACGGGGCACTGAAGCTTTCTTT
CDR3 protein: CQSRRGRGTEAFF

J gene: TRBJ2-2
V gene: TRBV24-1
clone size: NA
D gene: NA
CDR3 DNA: TGTGCCACCAGTGTACTGGACACCGGGGAGCTGTTTTTT
CDR3 protein: CATSVLDTGELFF

J gene: TRBJ2-5
V gene: TRBV7-2
clone size: few
D gene: TRBD2
CDR3 DNA: TGTGCCAGCAGCTCCTTTCCCCGCAGCGGGACTAGAGGAGAGACCCAGTACTTC
CDR3 protein: CASSSFPRSGTRGETQYF

J gene: TRBJ2-1
V gene: TRBV3-1
clone size: few
D gene: NA
CDR3 DNA: TGTGCCAGCAGCTGGGACTTGCCGAATGAGCAGTTCTTC
CDR3 protein: CASSWDLPNEQFF

J gene: TRBJ2-7
V gene: TRBV5-1
clone size: NA
D gene: NA
CDR3 DNA: TGCGCCAGCAGCTTGGTATCGACCGGGATCTACGAGCAGTACTTC
CDR3 protein: CASSLVSTGIYEQYF